Listed here are 25 T cell receptor beta chains from one sample, sequenced in a study of human T cells and chemical hapten exposure. Using its own MiXCR run on the RACE reads, TCRdb lists one record per CDR3 protein. Of 140,000 or so distinct CDR3 sequences in the sample, 12% were seen once. The time point was: patch test 2, 6 weeks after DPC sensitization. Treatment here: therapeutic diphenylcyclopropenone sensitization with weekly scalp DPC. The material was whole blood, obtained in connection with sensitization to the hapten diphenylcyclopropenone (DPC). The source of these receptors is a woman aged 45-60 years with alopecia areata. Some clones in this sample may be carry-over from other donors' samples.

This clonotype was counted between two and nine times. The chain joins TRBV20-1 to TRBJ2-7, with TRBD2 identical over 7 bases. This CDR3 comprises 12 residues. With V trimmed by 6 bases and J by 2 bases, 4 bases remained unmatched. Germline V gene data show CDR1 as DFQATT and CDR2 as SNEGSKA (reference sequence). The DNA for the CDR3 is TGCAGTGCAGCTAGCGGAACCTACGAGCAGTACTTC. Translated, it gives CSAASGTYEQYF.

J is TRBJ2-1 and V is TRBV6-6; D gene ambiguous. The CDR3 totals 12 residues. V was cut by 0 bases and J by 6 bases, with 3 bases left in between. Germline CDR1 is MNHNY and CDR2 is SVGAGI (reference sequence). As DNA, the CDR3 is TGTGCCAGCAGTTACTCGCTCAATGAGCAGTTCTTC. Residues: CASSYSLNEQFF.

CDR3 DNA: TGTGCCAGCAGTAGGGGCCGAGCTAACTATGGCTACACCTTC. It translates to CASSRGRANYGYTF. The chain uses TRBV6-5 and TRBJ1-2, with D possibly being TRBD1 (5 bases). The CDR3 is made up of 14 amino acids. V was shortened by 5 bases and J by 0 bases, with 10 bases between the two germline ends. CDR1 and CDR2 from the germline V gene are MNHEY and SVGAGI.

CDR3 protein: CASSFGGEGSPLHF. In nucleotides, the CDR3 is TGTGCCAGCAGCTTTGGCGGGGAAGGCTCACCCCTCCACTTT. The chain uses TRBV7-9 and TRBJ1-6; D remains ambiguous. From germline, CDR1 is SEHNR and CDR2 FQNEAQ (reference sequence). V lost 3 bases to trimming and J lost 10 bases, with 13 bases between them. The CDR3 is 14 residues long. The full variable domain, with the rest looked up from reference TRBV7-9 and TRBJ1-6, is DTGVSQNPRHKITKRGQNVTFRCDPISEHNRLYWYRQTLGQGPEFLTYFQNEAQLEKSRLLSDRFSAERPKGSFSTLEIQRTEQGDSAMYLCASSFGGEGSPLHFGNGTRLTVT.

This clonotype was observed at least ten times. The V and J genes are TRBV14 and TRBJ1-1; D perhaps matches TRBD1 (5 bases). In germline, CDR1 is SGHDN, CDR2 FVKESK. V was clipped by 7 bases and J by 4 bases, with 13 bases between them. The CDR3 has 13 residues. CDR3 in amino acids: CASNRAQGTEAFF. The CDR3 nucleotides are TGTGCCAGCAATCGGGCGCAGGGCACTGAAGCTTTCTTT.

This chain uses TRBV3-1 with TRBJ2-1; 8 bases fit TRBD2. Germline V CDR1 and CDR2: LGHDT, YNNKEL (reference sequence). V shed 1 base and J 7 bases; nucleotides not matched to a gene: 3. The length of the CDR3 is 14 residues. The CDR3 sequence: CASSQAGGPNEQFF. The CDR3 DNA reads as TGTGCCAGCAGCCAAGCGGGAGGGCCAAATGAGCAGTTCTTC.

J is TRBJ2-3 and V is TRBV6-4, with a possible D match to TRBD1 (6 bases). There are 18 residues in the CDR3. Trimming removed 0 bases at V and 4 bases at J, with 20 bases between. CDR1 is MRHNA and CDR2 is SNTAGT in the germline V gene. The CDR3 coding sequence is TGTGCCAGCAGTGACTCGGGGACAAAGTTACCCGTGGCAGATACGCAGTATTTT. Encoded protein: CASSDSGTKLPVADTQYF.

This clonotype was recorded a few times. The chain uses TRBV5-1 and TRBJ2-2; perhaps TRBD1 as D (7 bases). V gave up 0 bases and J gave up 10 bases, with 10 bases separating them. The CDR3 covers 13 residues. Germline values: CDR1 SGHRS, CDR2 YFSETQ. CDR3 bases: TGCGCCAGCAGCTTGGGACAGGGACTGGAGCTGTTTTTT. It specifies CASSLGQGLELFF. Full variable domain (remainder filled in from reference TRBV5-1 and TRBJ2-2): KAGVTQTPRYLIKTRGQQVTLSCSPISGHRSVSWYQQTPGQGLQFLFEYFSETQRNKGNFPGRFSGRQFSNSRSEMNVSTLELGDSALYLCASSLGQGLELFFGEGSRLTVL.

The CDR3 protein is CAWGGLAYEQFF. The CDR3 nucleotides are TGTGCCTGGGGTGGACTAGCCTATGAGCAGTTCTTC. The chain combines TRBV30 with TRBJ2-1, with 8 bases identical to TRBD2. CDR3 length equals 12 residues. After removal of 5 bases from V and 8 bases from J, the junction contained 5 bases not matched to a gene. Per the germline V gene, CDR1 is GTSNPN and CDR2 is SVGIG (reference sequence). The full variable domain, rest sourced from reference TRBV30 and TRBJ2-1, is SQTIHQWPATLVQPVGSPLSLECTVEGTSNPNLYWYRQAAGRGLQLLFYSVGIGQISSEVPQNLSASRPQDRQFILSSKKLLLSDSGFYLCAWGGLAYEQFFGPGTRLTVL.

The gene calls are TRBV7-9 and TRBJ2-1; 8 positions match TRBD2. The CDR3 length is 12 residues. V dropped 5 bases and J dropped 8; count of bases not matched to a gene: 2. Germline V gene data show CDR1 as SEHNR and CDR2 as FQNEAQ (reference sequence). CDR3 nucleotide sequence: TGTGCCAGCAGCGGGACTAGAGATGAGCAGTTCTTC. The encoded protein is CASSGTRDEQFF.

Only one count was recorded for this clonotype. A junction end diverges from the germline sequence, so it may reflect a read error. This chain links TRBV7-2 with TRBJ1-5; no firm D call. This CDR3 contains 13 residues. Germline CDR1 SGHTA, CDR2 FQGNSA. In DNA, the CDR3 is TGTGCCGGCAGCTTAGAAGGCAATCAGCCCCAGCATTTT. Translating gives CAGSLEGNQPQHF. Combining the CDR3 with reference TRBV7-2 and TRBJ1-5 gives the whole variable domain GAGVSQSPSNKVTEKGKDVELRCDPISGHTALYWYRQSLGQGLEFLIYFQGNSAPDKSGLPSDRFSAERTGGSVSTLTIQRTQQEDSAVYLCAGSLEGNQPQHFGDGTRLSIL.

This clonotype was counted only a few times. This chain uses TRBV6-2 or TRBV6-3 with TRBJ2-3; TRBD2 agrees at 10 bases. CDR1 is MNHEY, CDR2 SVGEGT, per germline. V lost 6 bases and J lost 6; bases outside the gene matches: 12. The CDR3 runs to 16 residues. This CDR3 is CASRPLAGVLLDTQYF. CDR3 bases: TGTGCCAGCAGGCCTCTAGCGGGAGTCCTATTGGATACGCAGTATTTT.

This clonotype was seen more than once but under ten times. The genes are TRBV3-1 and TRBJ2-2, with TRBD2 as a possible D gene (6 bases). CDR1 LGHDT and CDR2 YNNKEL come from the germline V gene (reference sequence). The V end lost 5 bases, the J end lost 8 bases, and 21 bases lay between the germline ends. This CDR3 region has 16 residues. Here the CDR3 reads CASSFAKTSQGGELFF. For the CDR3, the DNA is TGTGCCAGCAGCTTCGCGAAGACTAGTCAAGGGGGGGAGCTGTTTTTT.

This clonotype showed up just a few times. The CDR3 bases are TGCAGTGCTAGAGATTGGGGGACTAGCGGAGCCGGGGGCACAGATACGCAGTATTTT. This encodes CSARDWGTSGAGGTDTQYF. The rearrangement links TRBV20-1 to TRBJ2-3, with 11 bases that match TRBD2. Trimming cost V 0 bases and J 1 base; bases outside gene matches: 12. CDR1 DFQATT and CDR2 SNEGSKA come from the germline V gene (reference sequence). The CDR3 has 19 residues.

The table lists this clonotype with a count of one. A much larger clone lies a single base off, so this may be a read error. The conserved phenylalanine or tryptophan normally closing the CDR3 is absent here, so this likely arose from a read error. V and J are TRBV7-9 and TRBJ2-3; maybe TRBD1 (6 bases). The CDR3 has 14 amino acids. The germline V gene has CDR1 SEHNR and CDR2 FQNEAQ (reference sequence). V dropped 0 bases and J dropped 4 bases, with 8 bases sitting between them. The CDR3 DNA sequence: TGTGCCAGCAGCTTAGCCGACAGGCCAGATACGCAGTATCTT. Its protein product is CASSLADRPDTQYL.

This chain joins TRBV28 and TRBJ2-1, with a possible D match to TRBD2 (5 bases). The germline V gene has CDR1 MDHEN and CDR2 SYDVKM. Between the trimmed V and J ends, which lost 3 bases and 7 bases, there was a span of 10 bases. This CDR3 spans 13 amino acids. CDR3 loop: CASSLERLNEQFF. CDR3 coding DNA: TGTGCCAGCAGTTTGGAGCGGCTGAATGAGCAGTTCTTC.

This clonotype was detected many times. The chain is built from TRBV7-3 and TRBJ2-5; D is possibly TRBD2 (6 bases). The ends were cut back, 1 base at V and 1 base at J, with 10 bases in the middle. CDR3 size: 15 residues. Per germline, CDR1 SGHTA and CDR2 FQGTGA. The CDR3: CASSLITGGQETQYF. In nucleotides, the CDR3 is TGTGCCAGCAGCTTAATTACCGGGGGCCAAGAGACCCAGTACTTC.

This clonotype was seen repeatedly, ten times or more. The chain couples TRBV6-2 or TRBV6-3 to TRBJ1-1; TRBD1 agrees at 7 bases. Per germline, CDR1 MNHEY and CDR2 SVGEGT. V shed 1 base and J 6 bases; nucleotides not matched to a gene: 5. This CDR3 contains 14 residues. The DNA of the CDR3 is TGTGCCAGCAGTTACTTTCTGACAGGGCCTGAAGCTTTCTTT. This encodes CASSYFLTGPEAFF.

This clonotype has a count of ten or more. The chain links TRBV11-3 to TRBJ2-3; TRBD2 matches at 9 bases. The germline gives CDR1 SGHNT, CDR2 YENEEA. V lost 4 bases to trimming and J lost 1 base; unmatched junction nucleotides: 6. The CDR3 sequence is 16 residues long. CDR3 protein: CASSSLAGMGTDTQYF. CDR3 sequence (DNA): TGTGCCAGCAGCTCCCTAGCGGGAATGGGCACAGATACGCAGTATTTT. The complete variable domain, with remaining parts taken from reference TRBV11-3 and TRBJ2-3, reads EAGVVQSPRYKIIEKKQPVAFWCNPISGHNTLYWYLQNLGQGPELLIRYENEEAVDDSQLPKDRFSAERLKGVDSTLKIQPAELGDSAVYLCASSSLAGMGTDTQYFGPGTRLTVL.

This clonotype has a handful of counts. The rearrangement links TRBV5-4 to TRBJ2-2; TRBD1 matches at 7 bases. This CDR3 is built from 15 residues. The junction had 5 bases not matched to a gene; V was cut back by 0 bases and J by 6 bases. The germline V gene has CDR1 SGHNT and CDR2 YYREEE (reference sequence). CDR3 DNA sequence: TGTGCCAGCAGCTTGGGGGCAGGGGGACCCGGGGAGCTGTTTTTT. It is translated as CASSLGAGGPGELFF.

There are many counts of this clonotype. J is TRBJ2-7 and V is TRBV4-1; unclear D gene. Trimming stripped 6 bases from V and 3 bases from J, with 15 bases between. In germline, CDR1 is MGHRA, CDR2 YSYEKL. CDR3 length equals 14 residues. The CDR3 nucleotides are TGCGCCAGCAGTCCTAAGATCATCGACTACGAGCAGTACTTC. It specifies CASSPKIIDYEQYF.

The rearrangement joins TRBV14 to TRBJ1-1; TRBD1 is a possible D gene (5 bases). Trimming stripped 0 bases from V and 4 bases from J, with 12 bases between. The CDR3 covers 15 residues. From germline, CDR1 is SGHDN and CDR2 FVKESK. The CDR3 protein is CASSQEGRAATEAFF. The CDR3 nucleotides read TGTGCCAGCAGCCAAGAGGGCAGGGCTGCCACTGAAGCTTTCTTT.

This CDR3 is CASSLSGSLQETQYF. For the CDR3, the DNA is TGTGCCAGCAGTCTCTCCGGGTCTCTCCAAGAGACCCAGTACTTC. V usage is TRBV28 and J usage is TRBJ2-5, with D hard to call. CDR1 and CDR2 from the germline V gene are MDHEN and SYDVKM. The CDR3 has 15 amino acids. Trimming stripped 5 bases from V and 1 base from J, with 14 bases between.

This clonotype was observed at least ten times. V usage is TRBV10-2 and J usage is TRBJ2-5; D not resolved. The V gene lost 11 bases and the J gene lost 5 bases, with 12 bases spanning the gap. The CDR3 is made up of 11 amino acids. Germline V gives CDR1 WSHSY, CDR2 SAAADI. CDR3 DNA: TGCGCCTGCGGACGCCCGGAGACCCAGTACTTC. Amino acids: CACGRPETQYF.

This clonotype was detected many times. This chain links TRBV12-3 or TRBV12-4 with TRBJ1-2; D not resolved. CDR3 length: 13 residues. Trimming shortened V by 6 bases and J by 4 bases, and 12 bases separated the two germline ends. This CDR3 is CASSPDPGYGYTF. The CDR3 coding sequence is TGTGCCAGCAGCCCGGATCCGGGCTATGGCTACACCTTC.